Reported below is one T cell receptor (beta chain). V lost 6 bases, J lost 3 bases, and 21 bases lay in between. This CDR3 is built from 18 residues. Germline V gives CDR1 LNHDA, CDR2 SQIVND (reference sequence). These data are taken from a study of T cell changes during pregnancy in multiple sclerosis. Data came from immunoSEQ multiplex PCR; TCRdb stores just in-frame clones and leaves some out. The sample includes approximately 90,000 clones, 90% to 95% seen only once; the top ten take 2.5% to 3%. The chain has TRBV19 and TRBJ1-6, with TRBD1 as a possible D gene (5 bases). The receptor comes from a female donor with multiple sclerosis, enrolled in a pregnancy study. The starting material was peripheral blood, obtained in the first trimester of pregnancy. The CDR3 sequence: CASSPSRPSTVYNSPLHF. The DNA of the CDR3 is TGTGCCAGTAGCCCGTCCCGACCCTCGACAGTCTATAATTCACCCCTCCACTTT. The full variable domain, its missing parts supplied by reference TRBV19 and TRBJ1-6, is DGGITQSPKYLFRKEGQNVTLSCEQNLNHDAMYWYRQDPGQGLRLIYYSQIVNDFQKGDIAEGYSVSREKKESFPLTVTSAQKNPTAFYLCASSPSRPSTVYNSPLHFGNGTRLTVT.